These 13 T cell receptor beta chains were sequenced from one sample in a study of cytomegalovirus exposure and HLA in healthy donors. 13 Jbeta primers and 60 Vbeta primers were used for the PCR. Clones were read by immunoSEQ multiplex PCR, and TCRdb kept only the in-frame ones, dropping some. The repertoire holds roughly 130,000 clones, about 66% seen once, with 1.5% to 2% in the top ten. The material sequenced was PBMCs. Receptors originate from a man aged 30-40 years in good health and CMV-seropositive.

The chain joins TRBV4-2 to TRBJ2-1; TRBD2 matches at 15 bases. From germline, CDR1 is LGHNA and CDR2 YNFKEQ. V gave up 0 bases and J gave up 4 bases; unmatched junction bases: 10. The CDR3 covers 20 residues. Written as DNA, the CDR3 is TGTGCCAGCAGCCAAGACCCGGGGACTAGCGGGAGGATGAGATACAATGAGCAGTTCTTC. Translating gives CASSQDPGTSGRMRYNEQFF.

The chain employs TRBV7-2 and TRBJ2-5; 8 positions agree with TRBD1. The assigned J gene may be wrong: the sequence end matches TRBJ2-7 better. CDR1 is SGHTA, CDR2 FQGNSA, per germline. The CDR3 length is 15 residues. CDR3 protein: CASSPGQGMFYEQYF. CDR3 coding DNA: TGTGCCAGCAGCCCAGGACAGGGTATGTTCTACGAGCAGTACTTC.

The chain is built from TRBV4-1 and TRBJ2-2; D unresolved. Germline V CDR1 and CDR2: MGHRA, YSYEKL. V was shortened by 4 bases and J by 1 base, with 10 bases between the two germline ends. This CDR3 comprises 15 residues. CDR3 sequence: CASSPLAVNTGELFF. Here the CDR3 DNA reads TGCGCCAGCAGCCCCCTCGCAGTGAACACCGGGGAGCTGTTTTTT.

The rearrangement uses TRBV30 and TRBJ2-1; TRBD2 matches at 12 bases. The germline CDR1 and CDR2 sequences are GTSNPN and SVGIG (reference sequence). The CDR3 spans 13 residues. J lost 8 bases, V lost 4 bases, and 3 bases had no gene match. This CDR3 is CAWTSGRADEQFF. The CDR3 DNA reads as TGTGCCTGGACTAGCGGGAGGGCCGATGAGCAGTTCTTC.

The J gene is TRBJ1-1, the V gene TRBV11-2; perhaps TRBD1 as D (5 bases). V was shortened by 2 bases and J by 1 base, with 14 bases between the two germline ends. Germline V gene data show CDR1 as SGHAT and CDR2 as FQNNGV. This CDR3 spans 16 amino acids. The CDR3 protein is CASSLNRSGGNTEAFF. As DNA, the CDR3 is TGTGCCAGCAGCTTAAACCGTTCGGGGGGGAACACTGAAGCTTTCTTT.

This chain uses TRBV4-2 with TRBJ2-7; 7 bases map to TRBD2. The CDR3 contains 16 residues. Germline assignment: CDR1 LGHNA and CDR2 YNFKEQ. V was clipped by 2 bases and J by 3 bases; unmatched bases: 10. The CDR3: CASSQFTRTRNYEQYF. CDR3 in DNA: TGTGCCAGCAGCCAATTTACCCGGACTAGAAACTACGAGCAGTACTTC.

This chain connects TRBV27 to TRBJ2-7; a weak D match, TRBD1 (6 bases). Germline values: CDR1 MNHEY, CDR2 SMNVEV (reference sequence). V was pared by 2 bases and J by 2 bases, with 7 bases between. CDR3 length equals 13 residues. CDR3: CASSLRTAYEQYF. The CDR3 DNA reads TGTGCCAGCAGTTTACGGACAGCCTACGAGCAGTACTTC.

This chain links TRBV7-9 with TRBJ2-7; 7 bases align to TRBD1. Germline values: CDR1 SEHNR, CDR2 FQNEAQ (reference sequence). After removal of 3 bases from V and 4 bases from J, the junction contained 6 bases not matched to a gene. CDR3 size: 14 residues. The CDR3 is CASSFSNRGYEQYF. Written as DNA, the CDR3 is TGTGCCAGCAGCTTTAGCAACAGGGGTTACGAGCAGTACTTC.

The chain combines TRBV19 with TRBJ1-5; 8 bases line up with TRBD1. CDR1 is LNHDA and CDR2 is SQIVND in the germline V gene (reference sequence). V lost 4 bases and J lost 8; bases outside the gene matches: 7. This CDR3 contains 14 residues. The CDR3 sequence: CASSTRTGFEPQHF. CDR3 coding DNA: TGTGCCAGTAGTACGCGGACAGGGTTCGAGCCCCAGCATTTT. The variable domain in full, with the rest retrieved from reference TRBV19 and TRBJ1-5, is DGGITQSPKYLFRKEGQNVTLSCEQNLNHDAMYWYRQDPGQGLRLIYYSQIVNDFQKGDIAEGYSVSREKKESFPLTVTSAQKNPTAFYLCASSTRTGFEPQHFGDGTRLSIL.

The V gene is TRBV4-2, the J gene TRBJ2-1; 10 positions agree with TRBD1. The CDR3 sequence is 13 residues long. CDR1 is LGHNA and CDR2 is YNFKEQ in the germline V gene. Trimming took 3 bases from V and 9 from J; bases not matched to a gene: 2. CDR3 DNA sequence: TGTGCCAGCAGCCATCGGGACAGGGGTGAGCAGTTCTTC. Encoded protein: CASSHRDRGEQFF.

V is TRBV7-8 and J is TRBJ2-5; 8 nucleotides agree with TRBD2. The end of the DNA aligns better with TRBJ2-7, so the J call may be wrong. Germline CDR1 reads SGHVS; CDR2 reads FQNEAQ. The CDR3 runs 15 residues. The CDR3 here is CASSFSWTSNHEQYF. CDR3 nucleotides: TGTGCCAGCAGCTTTTCCTGGACTAGCAACCACGAGCAGTACTTC.

This clone has only one observation. CDR3 sequence reads: CASRGGRGRSGQPQHF. The DNA of the CDR3 is TGTGCCAGCAGGGGGGGCAGGGGGCGGTCGGGTCAGCCCCAGCATTTT. The V gene is TRBV7-8, the J gene TRBJ1-5; TRBD1 matches at 8 bases. V lost 6 bases and J lost 6; bases outside the gene matches: 13. This CDR3 has 16 amino acids. Germline assignment: CDR1 SGHVS and CDR2 FQNEAQ.

The V call is TRBV19, the J call TRBJ2-5, with D tentatively TRBD2 (6 bases). CDR1 and CDR2 (germline): LNHDA, SQIVND (reference sequence). Trimming took 6 bases from V and 1 from J, leaving 9 bases between them. This CDR3 has 13 residues. The DNA for the CDR3 is TGTGCCAGTAGCCTGGGACTCCAAGAGACCCAGTACTTC. Translated: CASSLGLQETQYF.